The rows below give T cell receptor beta chains drawn from one sample of a study of T cell changes during pregnancy in multiple sclerosis. Some clones are missing from TCRdb's copy, which holds only in-frame ones; the method was immunoSEQ multiplex PCR. Of approximately 61,000 clones listed, about 92% are singletons. The sequenced sample was peripheral blood, obtained in the first trimester of pregnancy. Source of these receptors: a female donor in good health, enrolled as a control in a pregnancy study. Each CDR3 is given with its conserved first and last residue. Fields, in order: V gene, clone size, CDR3 length, J gene, CDR3 protein. Rows give clone size only sometimes, using once, few, many, or a class for an expanded clone.

V: TRBV20-1; size: once; length: 11; J: TRBJ2-5; CDR3: CSVEHQETQYF
V: TRBV5-8; size: .; length: 15; J: TRBJ2-3; CDR3: CASSFSGTGTDTQYF
V: TRBV5-4; size: .; length: 14; J: TRBJ2-7; CDR3: CASSTGTGPYEQYF
V: TRBV5-1; size: .; length: 16; J: TRBJ2-7; CDR3: CASSLELGTGVYEQYF
V: TRBV2; size: .; length: 13; J: TRBJ2-7; CDR3: CASSNSGGDEQYF
V: TRBV19; size: .; length: 13; J: TRBJ1-2; CDR3: CASRDRTNYGYTF
V: TRBV7-2; size: .; length: 13; J: TRBJ1-2; CDR3: CASSFRAGDGYTF
V: TRBV5-4; size: .; length: 16; J: TRBJ2-2; CDR3: CASSFGGLAGTGELFF
V: TRBV18; size: .; length: 15; J: TRBJ2-1; CDR3: CASSPGQGDYNEQFF
V: TRBV5-1; size: once; length: 15; J: TRBJ1-1; CDR3: CASSLVQAPNTEAFF
V: TRBV29-1; size: .; length: 16; J: TRBJ2-3; CDR3: CSVESISGGDEDTQYF
V: TRBV25-1; size: .; length: 15; J: TRBJ2-1; CDR3: CASSDGGTFYNEQFF
V: TRBV7-9; size: .; length: 12; J: TRBJ2-1; CDR3: CASSLGGLEQFF
V: TRBV6-1; size: .; length: 12; J: TRBJ1-6; CDR3: CASSPINSPLHF
V: TRBV5-5; size: .; length: 14; J: TRBJ2-1; CDR3: CASSSLAGVGEQFF
V: TRBV13; size: .; length: 15; J: TRBJ2-5; CDR3: CASSPERGGQETQYF
V: TRBV23-1; size: .; length: 14; J: TRBJ1-1; CDR3: CAIFPGQEPYEAFF
V: TRBV7-6; size: .; length: 16; J: TRBJ1-4; CDR3: CASSLRGGETNEKLFF
V: TRBV28; size: .; length: 12; J: TRBJ1-1; CDR3: CAIQGGVTEAFF
V: TRBV5-1; size: .; length: 16; J: TRBJ1-1; CDR3: CASSLQPQGTNTEAFF
V: TRBV7-9; size: .; length: 12; J: TRBJ2-2; CDR3: CASSFDRGELFF
V: TRBV7-2; size: .; length: 15; J: TRBJ2-1; CDR3: CASSLGGRALGEQFF
V: TRBV4-1; size: .; length: 15; J: TRBJ2-4; CDR3: CASSHGGKAKNIQYF
V: TRBV10-2; size: .; length: 18; J: TRBJ1-1; CDR3: CASSEPQRQGRILTEAFF
V: TRBV6-6; size: .; length: 13; J: TRBJ1-1; CDR3: CASSYSRDSEAFF
V: TRBV11-2; size: .; length: 14; J: TRBJ2-1; CDR3: CASSSSGLYNEQFF
V: TRBV30; size: .; length: 16; J: TRBJ2-3; CDR3: CAWSVGTSPQTDTQYF
V: TRBV6-1; size: .; length: 14; J: TRBJ2-1; CDR3: CASSGLAGGNEQFF
V: TRBV30; size: few; length: 13; J: TRBJ2-5; CDR3: CAWSGISRETQYF
V: TRBV27; size: .; length: 15; J: TRBJ1-5; CDR3: CASSPTPTGYQPQHF
V: TRBV6-5; size: .; length: 11; J: TRBJ2-7; CDR3: CASRTVYEQYF
V: TRBV11-2; size: .; length: 14; J: TRBJ2-1; CDR3: CASSLAGTYNEQFF
V: TRBV19; size: .; length: 16; J: TRBJ2-3; CDR3: CASSDGGIVSRDTQYF
V: TRBV2; size: .; length: 15; J: TRBJ1-5; CDR3: CASSGQGASNQPQHF
V: TRBV4-1; size: .; length: 16; J: TRBJ2-7; CDR3: CASSHTILQGGYEQYF
V: TRBV29-1; size: .; length: 12; J: TRBJ2-7; CDR3: CSVGERTYEQYF
V: TRBV11-2; size: .; length: 15; J: TRBJ2-1; CDR3: CASSRLAGGYNEQFF
V: TRBV4-2; size: .; length: 16; J: TRBJ2-3; CDR3: CASSQDLSISTDTQYF
V: TRBV5-1; size: .; length: 15; J: TRBJ2-2; CDR3: CASSLGTSNTGELFF
V: TRBV11-2; size: .; length: 14; J: TRBJ2-7; CDR3: CASSKDRTSYEQYF
V: TRBV7-2; size: .; length: 15; J: TRBJ2-3; CDR3: CASSLRSLSTDTQYF
V: TRBV27; size: .; length: 13; J: TRBJ2-7; CDR3: CASSSQGPYEQYF